This T cell receptor beta chain was captured in a study of T cells after somatic rescue of genetic block (dated by TCRdb to 2020 to 2021). About the study as a whole: The study assessed how robust, over the long term, a T-cell system was when the system had developed through somatic rescue of a genetic block in T-cell development.

This clone was detected only once. Its antigen has not been determined. No base quality information exists; no much larger clone differs at one position. Germline trimming: 0 bases from V, 8 bases from J; junction bases outside gene matches: 9. Taken from cysteine to phenylalanine, the CDR3 has 16 residues. Only CDR3 DNA remains: 48 bases, in frame from the first base. CDR1 and CDR2 were assigned from the germline V gene (reference sequence) as MNHEY and SMNVEV. Preparation of the library involved the immunoSEQ multiplex PCR assay. In its TCRdb copy, this immuneACCESS table keeps in-frame sequences only and misses some clones. Where compared with another copy, unresolved V genes explain less than half of these, and the others have no known cause. The sample yields about 67,000 clones; approximately 90% were counted once. The ten largest account for 3% of the sample.

The rearrangement joined TRBV27 to TRBJ1-4; 7 junctional bases match TRBD1. The specimen was peripheral blood mononuclear cells (PBMCs). This sequence originates from a man aged 40-49 years. The CDR3 protein is CASSLSMWDRPEKLFF. The DNA reads TGTGCCAGCAGTTTATCGATGTGGGACAGACCCGAAAAACTGTTTTTT.